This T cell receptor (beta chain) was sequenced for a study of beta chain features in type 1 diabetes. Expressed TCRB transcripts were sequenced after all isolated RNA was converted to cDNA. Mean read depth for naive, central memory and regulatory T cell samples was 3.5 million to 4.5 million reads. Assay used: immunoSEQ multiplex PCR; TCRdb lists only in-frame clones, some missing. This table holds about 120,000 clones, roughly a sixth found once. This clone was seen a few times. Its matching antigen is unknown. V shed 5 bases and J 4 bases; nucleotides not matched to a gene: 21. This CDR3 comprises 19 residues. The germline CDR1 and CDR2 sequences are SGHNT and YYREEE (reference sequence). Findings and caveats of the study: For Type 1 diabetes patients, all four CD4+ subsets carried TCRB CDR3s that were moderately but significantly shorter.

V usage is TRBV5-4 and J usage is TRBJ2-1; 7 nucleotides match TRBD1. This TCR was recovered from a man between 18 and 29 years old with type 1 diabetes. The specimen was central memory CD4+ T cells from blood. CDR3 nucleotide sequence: TGTGCCAGCAGAAGAGGGGGCTATAGCTCCTACAAAGGATACAATGAGCAGTTCTTC. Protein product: CASRRGGYSSYKGYNEQFF.